Following are 22 T cell receptor beta chains from one sample sequenced in a study of long-term antiretroviral therapy in people with HIV. At the survey level, the v3.0 immunoSEQ assay was run. TCRdb's table, derived via immunoSEQ multiplex PCR, lists solely in-frame clones and lacks some. Among tens of thousands of clones listed, around 86% were seen once. Sequencing used unsorted PBMCs, obtained 1 year after starting antiretroviral therapy. These receptors originate from a man younger than 30 with HIV.

The gene calls are TRBV5-5 and TRBJ1-4; a weak D match, TRBD1 (6 bases). The CDR3 length is 15 residues. Germline CDR1 reads SGHKS; CDR2 reads YYEKEE (reference sequence). The V end was cut by 4 bases, the J end by 0 bases, with 10 bases between. CDR3 sequence: CASSRGGSTNEKLFF. In DNA, the CDR3 is TGTGCCAGCAGCCGAGGGGGGTCAACTAATGAAAAACTGTTTTTT.

The chain recombines TRBV7-3 with TRBJ2-1; the match to TRBD2 covers 13 bases. V lost 5 bases and J lost 1; bases outside the gene matches: 5. The germline gives CDR1 SGHTA, CDR2 FQGTGA. This CDR3 has 17 amino acids. The CDR3 spells CASSPGLAGVSYNEQFF. DNA for the CDR3: TGTGCCAGCAGCCCCGGACTAGCGGGAGTTTCCTACAATGAGCAGTTCTTC.

The rearrangement uses TRBV9 and TRBJ2-1; D not certain. Germline CDR1 SGDLS, CDR2 YYNGEE. V was cut by 0 bases and J by 2 bases, with 3 bases left in between. The CDR3 runs 13 residues. The CDR3 sequence: CASSVGPYNEQFF. CDR3 coding DNA: TGTGCCAGCAGCGTAGGCCCCTACAATGAGCAGTTCTTC. The variable domain in full, with the rest retrieved from reference TRBV9 and TRBJ2-1, is DSGVTQTPKHLITATGQRVTLRCSPRSGDLSVYWYQQSLDQGLQFLIQYYNGEERAKGNILERFSAQQFPDLHSELNLSSLELGDSALYFCASSVGPYNEQFFGPGTRLTVL.

The V gene is TRBV12-5, the J gene TRBJ2-7; 8 bases map to TRBD1. J lost 0 bases, V lost 3 bases, and 16 bases had no gene match. Germline V CDR1 and CDR2: LGHNT, FRNRAP. The CDR3 length is 19 residues. The CDR3: CASGFRGQGRSPTSYEQYF. The CDR3 bases are TGTGCTAGTGGTTTCCGCGGACAGGGCCGAAGTCCTACCTCCTACGAGCAGTACTTC.

This clone has only a few counts. The V and J genes are TRBV2 and TRBJ2-7, with TRBD1 as a possible D gene (5 bases). Germline loops: CDR1 SNHLY, CDR2 FYNNEI. This CDR3 has 14 amino acids. Between the trimmed V and J ends, which lost 7 bases and 5 bases, there was a span of 18 bases. This chain's CDR3 is CASNYRTPMHEQYF. DNA of the CDR3: TGTGCCAGCAATTACAGGACCCCCATGCACGAGCAGTACTTC. The whole variable domain, remainder taken from reference TRBV2 and TRBJ2-7, is EPEVTQTPSHQVTQMGQEVILRCVPISNHLYFYWYRQILGQKVEFLVSFYNNEISEKSEIFDDQFSVERPDGSNFTLKIRSTKLEDSAMYFCASNYRTPMHEQYFGPGTRLTVT.

About this clone itself: Sequence at one end of the junction differs from germline and may be a read error. The chain is built from TRBV9 and TRBJ1-2; 8 nucleotides agree with TRBD1. Germline loops: CDR1 SGDLS, CDR2 YYNGEE. The CDR3 has 13 residues. CDR3 sequence: CASSEGQADGCTF. The DNA of the CDR3 is TGTGCCAGCAGCGAGGGACAGGCCGATGGCTGCACCTTC. Variable domain in full (rest from reference TRBV9 and TRBJ1-2): DSGVTQTPKHLITATGQRVTLRCSPRSGDLSVYWYQQSLDQGLQFLIQYYNGEERAKGNILERFSAQQFPDLHSELNLSSLELGDSALYFCASSEGQADGCTFGSGTRLTVV.

The rearrangement uses TRBV4-1 and TRBJ2-2; possible D gene TRBD1, 6 bases. V was shortened by 1 base and J by 6 bases, with 12 bases between the two germline ends. Germline-derived CDR1 and CDR2 are MGHRA and YSYEKL. The length of the CDR3 is 15 residues. CDR3 region: CASSQVQGGSGELFF. CDR3 DNA sequence: TGCGCCAGCAGCCAAGTACAGGGTGGGTCCGGGGAGCTGTTTTTT.

About this clone: Other DNA sequences from this sample encode an identical CDR3 as well. The chain has TRBV29-1 and TRBJ2-7, with D uncertain. This CDR3 spans 12 amino acids. V lost 2 bases, J lost 4 bases, and 9 bases lay in between. Germline V gene lookup returns CDR1 SQVTM and CDR2 ANQGSEA. The chain's CDR3 is CSVELRDYEQYF. For the CDR3, the DNA is TGCAGCGTTGAATTAAGGGATTACGAGCAGTACTTC.

The chain employs TRBV5-5 and TRBJ1-2, with unresolved D. V was cut by 2 bases and J by 2 bases, with 22 bases left in between. The CDR3 contains 18 residues. The V gene's germline CDR1 is SGHKS and CDR2 YYEKEE (reference sequence). CDR3 nucleotide sequence: TGTGCCAGCAGCTTCCACAGTACTACGAACCCACCCAACTATGGCTACACCTTC. Its translation is CASSFHSTTNPPNYGYTF.

Turning to this clone: Relative to the germline gene, one junction end is altered; a read error may explain this. The chain links TRBV28 to TRBJ2-7; a weak D match, TRBD2 (6 bases). Germline V gene data show CDR1 as MDHEN and CDR2 as SYDVKM. This CDR3 comprises 14 residues. DNA for the CDR3: TGTGCCAGCAGTTTGAATGGTAGCGGTTACGCGCAGTACTTC. Translation gives CASSLNGSGYAQYF.

This clone was seen only once. The DNA for the CDR3 is TGTGCCAGCTCACCAAGGACAGACAACACTGAAGCTTTCTTT. Translation gives CASSPRTDNTEAFF. This chain uses TRBV18 with TRBJ1-1; perhaps TRBD1 as D (6 bases). From germline, CDR1 is KGHSH and CDR2 LQKENI. The CDR3 runs 14 residues. V was clipped by 2 bases and J by 2 bases, with 9 bases between them.

This sequence joins TRBV9 and TRBJ1-1; TRBD1 agrees at 7 bases. Losses at the gene ends were 0 bases for V and 1 base for J; bases not matched to a gene: 21. CDR3 size: 21 residues. CDR1 is SGDLS, CDR2 YYNGEE, per germline. CDR3 sequence (DNA): TGTGCCAGCAGCGTAGGTTCTGGAGGGGGCCACGGGTCGGCGGGGAACACTGAAGCTTTCTTT. Translation: CASSVGSGGGHGSAGNTEAFF.

This clone was recorded once. The V and J genes are TRBV19 and TRBJ2-1; D is unclear. Germline loops: CDR1 LNHDA, CDR2 SQIVND (reference sequence). Trimming shortened V by 3 bases and J by 0 bases, and 12 bases separated the two germline ends. This CDR3 comprises 16 residues. The CDR3 bases are TGTGCCAGTAGTATGGATGGTCCTCCCTCCTACAATGAGCAGTTCTTC. This encodes CASSMDGPPSYNEQFF.

The genes are TRBV11-3 and TRBJ2-3, with 10 bases that match TRBD2. Germline trimming cut 4 bases from V and 1 base from J; bases unmatched to any gene: 8. Per the germline V gene, CDR1 is SGHNT and CDR2 is YENEEA. The CDR3 sequence is 17 residues long. The CDR3 here is CASSSRGAGGRTDTQYF. Written as DNA, the CDR3 is TGTGCCAGCAGCTCGAGGGGAGCGGGAGGGCGCACAGATACGCAGTATTTT.

This chain uses TRBV27 with TRBJ2-2; D remains ambiguous. The CDR3 is 12 residues long. V lost 5 bases and J 6 bases, leaving 7 bases between the germline ends. Germline lookup yields CDR1 MNHEY and CDR2 SMNVEV (reference sequence). CDR3 in amino acids: CASSPPSGELFF. CDR3 bases: TGTGCCAGCAGTCCCCCCTCCGGGGAGCTGTTTTTT.

This chain links TRBV7-6 with TRBJ1-4; D not resolved. CDR1 SGHVS and CDR2 FNYEAQ come from the germline V gene. Trimming stripped 2 bases from V and 1 base from J, with 5 bases between. This CDR3 is built from 14 residues. This chain's CDR3 is CASSLRETNEKLFF. The CDR3 region has the DNA TGTGCCAGCAGCTTAAGGGAAACTAATGAAAAACTGTTTTTT.

This chain links TRBV7-9 with TRBJ2-5; D is unresolved. The CDR3 is 17 amino acids. CDR1 and CDR2 from the germline V gene are SEHNR and FQNEAQ (reference sequence). Trimming left V 0 bases short and J 3 bases short, with 17 bases between. The CDR3 DNA sequence: TGTGCCAGCAGCTTAGCCGTTTCCTTGACTGGGGAAGAGACCCAGTACTTC. Translating it yields CASSLAVSLTGEETQYF.

The chain links TRBV5-1 to TRBJ1-1; 9 bases agree with TRBD1. J was trimmed by 8 bases and V by 0 bases; bases with no gene match: 5. Germline assignment: CDR1 SGHRS and CDR2 YFSETQ. The CDR3 is 14 residues long. CDR3 amino acids: CASSLEGQGTEAFF. The CDR3 nucleotides read TGCGCCAGCAGCTTGGAGGGACAGGGAACAGAAGCTTTCTTT.

This clone has just one count. CDR3 sequence: CASSARTGFEQYF. CDR3 nucleotide sequence: TGTGCCAGTAGTGCCCGGACAGGGTTCGAGCAGTACTTC. The chain combines TRBV19 with TRBJ2-7; 8 nucleotides line up with TRBD1. The CDR3 is 13 residues long. Trimming cost V 5 bases and J 6 bases; bases outside gene matches: 6. Germline assignment: CDR1 LNHDA and CDR2 SQIVND (reference sequence).

The CDR3 region is CASSQVGRTEVNTGELFF. In nucleotides, the CDR3 is TGCGCCAGCAGCCAGGTCGGGAGGACAGAGGTGAACACCGGGGAGCTGTTTTTT. This rearrangement joins TRBV4-1 to TRBJ2-2, with D possibly being TRBD2 (7 bases). Trimming removed 3 bases from V and 1 base from J, with 18 bases in between. Looked up from germline, CDR1 is MGHRA and CDR2 is YSYEKL. This CDR3 has 18 residues.

This chain connects TRBV6-5 to TRBJ2-7; unclear D gene. Trimming stripped 5 bases from V and 4 bases from J, with 9 bases between. The CDR3 spans 12 residues. In germline, CDR1 is MNHEY, CDR2 SVGAGI. The CDR3 sequence: CASSPTLYEQYF. The DNA of the CDR3 is TGTGCCAGCAGTCCCACACTTTACGAGCAGTACTTC.

The V and J genes are TRBV21-1 and TRBJ1-5; TRBD1, the D gene given by the table, was not confirmed from the DNA. TRBV21-1 is an annotated pseudogene. The CDR3 runs to 15 residues. The CDR3 here is CASSNSGIYNQPQHF. Here the CDR3 DNA reads TGTGCCAGCAGCAATTCAGGGATTTACAATCAGCCCCAGCATTTT.